The entry below describes one T cell receptor beta chain. This clone appeared once. No cognate antigen has been identified for it. The sample holds no much larger clone one base away, and base qualities are not on file. This entry is derived from a study of cytomegalovirus exposure and HLA in healthy donors (TCRdb year 2017). Describing the broader study: An earlier analysis of 587 of the donors reported around 280 Gb of sequence data and 95 million to 140 million unique TCR beta sequences obtained from around 170 million T cells. In an earlier analysis of roughly 580 of the donors, high-throughput TCR beta sequencing was used to judge whether each TCR beta V gene segment behaved as functional or pseudogenic. Class I and class II HLA loci were covered by the typing at four-digit resolution. The study was designed to test whether signatures of past pathogen exposure could be identified by cataloging public T cell receptors. All discovery cohort repertoires had been generated using a single sequencing platform. The study used immunosequencing to profile the T cell repertoires of 670 or so subjects and linked those repertoires to cytomegalovirus serostatus. Roughly five DR-DQ haplotypes were handled as single units for association and clustering, since linkage in the cohort was strong. Donor age, sex, ethnicity and CMV serostatus were compiled together with the repertoire data. In a later genetic analysis, genome-wide SNP genotypes for about 65% of the roughly 700 donors were used, and that subset was treated as a discovery cohort. To predict cytomegalovirus infection status, the study brought together high-throughput TCR immunosequencing, statistical association of individual TCRs with disease status, and machine learning. The genetic ancestry cluster associated with self-reported Caucasian donors included roughly 84% of the 398 genotyped donors. About 300 gigabases of sequencing data and 78 million or so unique TCR sequences were included in an early release covering under 650 HLA-typed donors. Along with the 666-subject first cohort, a separate validation cohort of approximately 110 different subjects was used. Typing coverage varied by locus: roughly 629-630 donors for A, B, C, DRB1 and DQB1; more than 500 for DQA1; over 600 for DPA1; 450 to 480 for DPB1. A later analysis re-analyzed previously published TCR beta repertoires from roughly 600 donors and added high-resolution HLA genotyping to study TCR occurrence patterns. On average, 235,054 unique TCR beta nucleotide sequences were sequenced per donor among some 430 genotyped donors of the cohort, with approximately 18% of those sequences being non-productive. The later analysis used no new phenotypic data to find candidate immune exposures, relying instead on TCR beta sequences and their occurrence across donors. On the study overall, not on this receptor specifically: A further reported finding was that TCR beta sequences accurately predicted the HLA-A and HLA-B alleles for most subjects in the first cohort. Because counts were too low, more than 15 rarely observed V segments, including chromosome 9 orphons, were left out of the earlier analysis of approximately 580 of the donors. An earlier analysis of around 500 of the donors showed that most TCR beta V segments appeared in productive rearrangements either about 87% or about 30% of the time, which broadly matched IMGT annotations. Linkage disequilibrium might explain the correlated functional status among segregating V segments, but an unknown experimental factor could not be ruled out. Compared with the roughly 700-donor mean, donors in an Asian-associated ancestry cluster had fewer N-insertions in productive TCRs, according to a later genetic analysis. A group of highly shared sequence variants was considered likely to be a technical artifact of the sequencing pipeline. Most TCR sequences were seen in very few donors, while some public TCRs were found in many individuals. The 87-base-pair reads could not distinguish some IMGT-functional V segments, including TRBV6-2 and TRBV6-3, so those segments were excluded. At a false discovery rate of 0.05, a later analysis linked around 15,000 TCR beta sequences to specific HLA alleles. According to the authors, the approach could potentially be generalized to other disease states and immunological phenotypes. CMV serostatus was the only immune exposure information available for the cohort. In a later analysis, the rate of TCR association differed among HLA loci, with DRB1 alleles having the most associated TCRs and HLA-C alleles having the fewest. In both the original and validation cohorts, the classifier was reported to diagnose cytomegalovirus status with high specificity and sensitivity. A few of the identified cytomegalovirus-associated TCR beta chains were confirmed in vitro to be specific for cytomegalovirus antigens. Sequencing depth was assumed to be roughly uniform across donors in the presence/absence analyses, though that assumption may not hold. A later analysis found that HLA-associated TCR beta chains were more clonally expanded and had lower generation probabilities than equally common non-associated chains. An association between a missense DCLRE1C variant and V-gene and J-gene trimming of TCR beta chains was found in a later genetic analysis and replicated in an independent cohort. A total of about 150 TCR beta chains were listed by the study as associated with cytomegalovirus. In a later analysis, several top co-occurrence clusters were reported to appear linked to parvovirus B19, influenza, CMV and Epstein-Barr virus. In a later analysis, most CMV-associated TCR beta chains were found to appear HLA-restricted, with HLA associations seemingly driven largely by CMV exposure. In this cohort, only TCR beta chains were sequenced, and detectable features were limited by the absence of alpha or paired-chain data. Strong co-occurrence of HLA alleles, especially DR and DQ, made assigning TCR associations to individual alleles difficult. Because HLA typing was unavailable for some donors at each locus, only the typed subset was used in association tests.

Per the germline V gene (reference sequence), SGHNT is the CDR1 and YYREEE is the CDR2. CDR3 length: 17 amino acids, cysteine to phenylalanine. Only the CDR3 DNA is retained, 51 bases long and in frame from the first base. Trimming leaves V shorter by 4 bases and J shorter by 7 bases, with the junction holding 14 bases beyond the gene matches. In total, more than 500 healthy bone marrow donors made up the cohort. At the time of sampling, all cohort members were nominally healthy, though unrecorded immune exposures were likely present. The donor tested CMV seropositive and was one of the 289 seropositive cohort members. A peripheral blood sample was collected from each donor, and TCR beta sequencing was performed on peripheral blood mononuclear cells. Genomic DNA was extracted from the blood cell samples with the Qiagen DNeasy Blood Extraction Kit. Library construction relied on the immunoSEQ multiplex PCR assay. The multiplex PCR relied on a mix of 60 forward primers for TCR Vbeta segments and 13 reverse primers for TCR Jbeta segments. A multiplex PCR assay on genomic DNA amplified the CDR3 region of rearranged TCR beta genes. The amplified TCR beta libraries were sequenced on the Illumina HiSeq System as 87-base-pair reads. Per the authors' processing: A later analysis counted approximately 74 million unique TCR beta chains across the 600 to 850 repertoires, and 9.5 million to 11 million of these chains were shared by at least two donors. Raw reads were error-corrected and collapsed into unique sequences by a nearest-neighbor algorithm in which closely related sequences were merged to remove PCR and sequencing errors. Alignment of CDR3 sequences to IMGT reference sequences was used to assign V, D and J gene segments. Each retained sequence needed at least a six-nucleotide match to both a V gene segment and a J gene segment. A rearrangement counted as productive if the CDR3 had no stop codons and remained in frame with V and J, and every other rearrangement counted as non-productive. Following IMGT convention, CDR3 was defined as the stretch from the second conserved V-encoded cysteine to the conserved J-encoded phenylalanine. In an earlier analysis of just under 600 of the donors, sequences lacking an unambiguous match to a single V gene segment were excluded. An earlier analysis of around 600 of the donors classified V segments as functional when productive rearrangements were above 56.7% and as segregating when the standard deviation between donors was above 5%. A statistical classification framework was built for diagnosing cytomegalovirus status from the catalog of TCR beta chain sequences. V and J gene assignment, in a later analysis, came from comparing TCR nucleotide sequences with IMGT/GENE-DB human TR gene sequences. In a later analysis, CDR3 sequences and most-parsimonious VDJ recombination scenarios were assigned using the TCRdist pipeline. A later analysis defined each TCR beta chain by its CDR3 amino acid sequence plus V-gene family, and excluded reads lacking a unique V-gene family. In a later analysis, 500 to 700 highly shared, low-generation-probability nucleotide sequences were removed to address suspected cross-contamination and a sequencing artifact. A later analysis calculated a clonal expansion index for each public chain from normalized within-repertoire ranks of inferred template counts. In a later analysis, generation probabilities were computed with a VDJ recombination model fitted to out-of-frame rearrangements, and the resulting probabilities were checked against IGoR. Hypergeometric tests were used in a later analysis to score TCR-TCR, TCR-HLA and TCR-CMV co-occurrence, with a repertoire-size bias correction applied to the TCR pairs. To estimate false discovery rates, a later analysis permuted the HLA or CMV assignments 20 times. In a later analysis, co-occurring TCRs were grouped with DBSCAN, and TCRdist sequence similarity was added when clustering was performed within HLA-allele-positive subsets. Repertoires with fewer than 30,000 or more than 120,000 public chains were left out of co-occurrence clustering, as were five repertoires with anomalous nucleotide sharing. The table was pulled from immuneACCESS by TCRdb, which kept in-frame rearrangements only. Such tables lose some clones; where checked, under half of the loss comes from unresolved V genes, and the rest has no known cause. For V, J and clone size, that table is used; D and trimming come from the DNA. The sample data list roughly 200,000 clones, and approximately 77% of these were observed just once. The ten largest account for about 3.5% of the sample.

The TCR sequence derives from a man in his forties in good health and CMV-seropositive. This sequence uses TRBV5-4 and TRBJ2-1; TRBD2 agrees with 10 junctional bases. The sample comprised PBMCs. The encoded CDR3 is CASSRSGGAFVGNEQFF. The DNA is TGTGCCAGCAGCAGGAGCGGGGGGGCCTTTGTCGGAAATGAGCAGTTCTTC.